This record concerns one TCR beta chain sequence. This entry is derived from a study of CD8 T cells in Susac syndrome. Through negative isolation, CD4+ and CD8+ T cells were obtained, while TEMRA cells were enriched using FACS. Reverse transcription of roughly 0.5 to 1 ug RNA was carried out with random hexamers. TCRdb reprocessed the immunoSEQ multiplex PCR reads via MiXCR and lists one record per CDR3 protein. The sample holds 160,000 or so distinct CDR3 sequences; approximately 92% are singletons and the top ten take approximately 0.14%. The V segment lost 5 bases and the J segment 7 bases; nucleotides outside the gene matches: 5. The CDR3 runs 14 residues. Germline assignment: CDR1 LGHDT and CDR2 YNNKEL (reference sequence).

The gene calls are TRBV3-1 and TRBJ2-3; TRBD1 aligns across 11 bases. The sample taken for sequencing was CD4+ T cells from PBMCs. The TCR was taken from a human donor in good health. Here the CDR3 reads CASSWTGGGNTQYF. DNA of the CDR3: TGTGCCAGCAGCTGGACAGGGGGCGGAAATACGCAGTATTTT.